These 21 T cell receptor beta chains share one sample of origin, sequenced in a study of T cell changes during pregnancy in multiple sclerosis. The assay was immunoSEQ multiplex PCR, and TCRdb's table has in-frame clones only and misses some. The sample yields some 17,000 clones, less than 90% seen once. This specimen was CD8+ T cells from peripheral blood mononuclear cells, taken in the third trimester of pregnancy. Receptor source: a female donor in good health, enrolled as a control in a pregnancy study.

This rearrangement joins TRBV29-1 to TRBJ2-2, with D tentatively TRBD2 (6 bases). CDR1 is SQVTM, CDR2 ANQGSEA, per germline. The CDR3 has 12 residues. The CDR3 DNA reads as TGCATGTCGGAGGGACACACCGGGGAGCTGTTTTTT. Translated: CMSEGHTGELFF.

The rearrangement joins TRBV13 to TRBJ1-4; 8 bases map to TRBD1. CDR1 and CDR2 (germline): PRHDT, FYEKMQ (reference sequence). The ends lost 5 bases at V and 8 bases at J; junction bases unmatched: 7. The CDR3 covers 14 residues. CDR3 protein: CASSTRQGHEKLFF. DNA of the CDR3: TGTGCCAGCAGCACACGACAGGGGCACGAAAAACTGTTTTTT.

Comment on this clone: Other DNA sequences in the same sample also yield this CDR3. The chain links TRBV5-1 to TRBJ2-5; 12 bases line up with TRBD2. V was clipped by 0 bases and J by 2 bases; unmatched bases: 2. The CDR3 loop spans 16 amino acids. Per the germline V gene, CDR1 is SGHRS and CDR2 is YFSETQ. As DNA, the CDR3 is TGCGCCAGCAGCTTGGCCCTAGCGGGGGGGCAAGAGACCCAGTACTTC. It encodes CASSLALAGGQETQYF.

The rearrangement uses TRBV6-4 and TRBJ2-3, with 8 bases identical to TRBD1. The V gene end was trimmed by 3 bases and the J gene end by 5 bases; junction bases not matched to a gene: 7. The germline gives CDR1 MRHNA, CDR2 SNTAGT. This CDR3 has 15 amino acids. The CDR3 DNA sequence: TGTGCCAGCAGTGATCAACAGGGGGATTTAGATACGCAGTATTTT. This codes for CASSDQQGDLDTQYF.

This chain joins TRBV5-6 and TRBJ2-7; 8 bases agree with TRBD1. CDR1 is SGHDT, CDR2 YYEEEE, per germline. V shed 0 bases, J shed 4 bases, and the junction held 3 bases outside the gene matches. The CDR3 is 14 amino acids. CDR3 nucleotide sequence: TGTGCCAGCAGCTTGGGGGACAGGATGTACGAGCAGTACTTC. Amino acids: CASSLGDRMYEQYF.

The rearrangement links TRBV2 to TRBJ2-3; 7 bases agree with TRBD2. The germline gives CDR1 SNHLY, CDR2 FYNNEI. The CDR3 extends over 13 amino acids. V gave up 11 bases and J gave up 1 base; unmatched junction bases: 6. CDR3 loop: CAGSGRGTDTQYF. CDR3 DNA: TGTGCCGGATCTGGGAGGGGCACAGATACGCAGTATTTT.

CDR3 loop: CASSLAGATTEPQHF. The CDR3 DNA sequence: TGTGCCAGCAGTTTGGCGGGAGCGACGACAGAGCCCCAGCATTTT. V usage is TRBV28 and J usage is TRBJ1-5; possible D gene TRBD1, 5 bases. Trimming removed 3 bases at V and 8 bases at J, with 17 bases between. CDR3 length: 15 residues. Germline CDR1 and CDR2: MDHEN and SYDVKM.

V is TRBV19 and J is TRBJ1-5; the D gene is possibly TRBD1 (6 bases). The V end lost 5 bases, the J end lost 1 base, and 12 bases lay between the germline ends. The germline V gene encodes CDR1 LNHDA and CDR2 SQIVND (reference sequence). CDR3 size: 15 residues. In DNA form, the CDR3 reads TGTGCCAGTAGTCCCGGGACATACAGCAATCAGCCCCAGCATTTT. This codes for CASSPGTYSNQPQHF.

The chain carries TRBV5-1 and TRBJ2-2, with 8 bases identical to TRBD2. The CDR3 is 16 amino acids. Per the germline V gene, CDR1 is SGHRS and CDR2 is YFSETQ. Trimming at V came to 0 bases and at J to 5 bases, leaving 6 bases not matched to a gene. As DNA, the CDR3 is TGCGCCAGCAGCTTGGAGGGACTAGATGGAACCGGGGAGCTGTTTTTT. Its protein product is CASSLEGLDGTGELFF.

J is TRBJ2-7 and V is TRBV5-4; perhaps TRBD1 as D (5 bases). In germline, CDR1 is SGHNT, CDR2 YYREEE (reference sequence). V was trimmed by 4 bases and J by 1 base, leaving 12 bases between them. The CDR3 consists of 14 residues. The CDR3, as DNA: TGTGCCAGCAGCCTTCAGGGTGCATCCTACGAGCAGTACTTC. Translation: CASSLQGASYEQYF.

The J gene is TRBJ2-7, the V gene TRBV5-1, with TRBD2 matching over 16 bases. V lost 4 bases and J lost 3; bases outside the gene matches: 10. Germline CDR1 and CDR2: SGHRS and YFSETQ. This CDR3 is built from 18 residues. CDR3 in DNA: TGCGCCAGCAGCGCGGGGACTAGCGGGGGGGGTACCTACTACGAGCAGTACTTC. It is translated as CASSAGTSGGGTYYEQYF.

CDR3: CASSYGLYNEQFF. The DNA of the CDR3 is TGCGCCAGCAGCTATGGACTGTACAATGAGCAGTTCTTC. This chain connects TRBV5-1 to TRBJ2-1; tentatively, D is TRBD2 (5 bases). The CDR3 spans 13 residues. Trimming cost V 3 bases and J 4 bases, with 8 bases left between them. From germline, CDR1 is SGHRS and CDR2 YFSETQ.

This chain connects TRBV5-6 to TRBJ1-2; 8 positions agree with TRBD1. Germline CDR1 is SGHDT and CDR2 is YYEEEE. CDR3 size: 16 residues. The ends lost 5 bases at V and 5 bases at J; junction bases unmatched: 14. As DNA, the CDR3 is TGTGCCAGCAGGTCCGGGACAGGTTGGTTTCGGTATGGCTACACCTTC. Its translation is CASRSGTGWFRYGYTF.

V is TRBV7-2 and J is TRBJ1-2; unclear D gene. Germline assignment: CDR1 SGHTA and CDR2 FQGNSA. This CDR3 region has 12 residues. Trimming took 4 bases from V and 3 from J, leaving 6 bases between them. CDR3 protein: CASSSGDYGYTF. CDR3 sequence (DNA): TGTGCCAGCAGCTCCGGTGACTATGGCTACACCTTC.

J is TRBJ2-1 and V is TRBV6-4; 8 positions agree with TRBD2. With 4 bases clipped from V and 6 bases from J, the junction kept 2 bases outside the gene matches. CDR3 length: 13 residues. CDR1 and CDR2 (germline): MRHNA, SNTAGT. CDR3 residues: CASSAGTSNEQFF. The DNA of the CDR3 is TGTGCCAGCAGTGCCGGGACTAGCAATGAGCAGTTCTTC.

This chain connects TRBV25-1 to TRBJ2-5, with 10 bases fitting TRBD2. The DNA matches TRBJ2-7 better at its end, which makes the J call doubtful. From germline, CDR1 is MGHDK and CDR2 SYGVNS. There are 15 residues in the CDR3. Written as DNA, the CDR3 is TGTGCCAGCAGCTGGGCTAGCGGGAGTTCTTCCGAGCAGTACTTC. It yields the protein CASSWASGSSSEQYF.

This clone was seen a single time. The rearrangement links TRBV7-9 to TRBJ2-5, with TRBD2 matching 9 bases. The CDR3 is 16 amino acids. Looked up from germline, CDR1 is SEHNR and CDR2 is FQNEAQ (reference sequence). Losses at the gene ends were 5 bases for V and 4 bases for J; bases not matched to a gene: 11. CDR3 protein: CASSPDEAGGRETQYF. CDR3 DNA sequence: TGTGCCAGCAGCCCCGACGAAGCGGGGGGCCGAGAGACCCAGTACTTC.

The J gene is TRBJ2-4, the V gene TRBV19; tentative D call: TRBD1 (5 bases). This CDR3 contains 13 residues. Germline V gene sequence: CDR1 LNHDA, CDR2 SQIVND (reference sequence). Deletions cut 2 bases from V and 8 bases from J, with 10 bases between. The CDR3 DNA reads as TGTGCCAGTAGTATATGGACACTGGACATTCAGTACTTC. It yields the protein CASSIWTLDIQYF.

This clone was detected once. This chain connects TRBV15 to TRBJ2-7; 7 bases map to TRBD2. Germline assignment: CDR1 LNHNV and CDR2 YYDKDF (reference sequence). CDR3 length: 15 residues. Trimming at V came to 0 bases and at J to 3 bases, leaving 5 bases not matched to a gene. CDR3 residues: CATSREGLADYEQYF. CDR3 nucleotides: TGTGCCACCAGCAGAGAAGGGCTAGCGGACTACGAGCAGTACTTC.

In its sample, this clone is large. CDR3 amino acids: CASSLAKGTWEQYF. The CDR3 DNA follows: TGTGCCAGCAGCTTGGCGAAGGGGACTTGGGAGCAGTACTTC. This chain joins TRBV5-5 and TRBJ2-7, with TRBD2 as a possible D gene (6 bases). Trimming took 0 bases from V and 7 from J, leaving 14 bases between them. Germline V CDR1 and CDR2: SGHKS, YYEKEE (reference sequence). This CDR3 comprises 14 residues.

The CDR3 DNA reads TGCAGTGCTCAACACCAGGTAGGGCAGTACTTC. Its translation: CSAQHQVGQYF. V and J are TRBV20-1 and TRBJ2-7, with D hard to call. Germline V lookup: CDR1 DFQATT, CDR2 SNEGSKA (reference sequence). Trimming stripped 5 bases from V and 9 bases from J, with 14 bases between. CDR3 length: 11 residues.